The 26 T cell receptor beta chains reported below all come from one sample, sequenced in a study of blood T cell repertoires in COVID-19. Assay: immunoSEQ multiplex PCR; the TCRdb copy retains only in-frame clones and omits some. There are under 45,000 clones in the sample; roughly 80% occur only once, and over 40% lies in the top ten. Specimen: peripheral blood. Receptors originate from a human donor in a cohort sampled during active COVID-19.

The J gene is TRBJ2-1, the V gene TRBV20-1; 9 bases agree with TRBD1. The CDR3 is made up of 11 amino acids. Germline CDR1 and CDR2: DFQATT and SNEGSKA (reference sequence). This CDR3 reads CGQGSYNEQFF. DNA for the CDR3: TGCGGACAGGGGTCCTACAATGAGCAGTTCTTC.

This clone has only one observation. This chain connects TRBV12-2 to TRBJ1-1; the table's D call TRBD1 went unverified against the DNA. TRBV12-2 is an annotated pseudogene. This CDR3 comprises 16 residues. CDR3 amino acids: CASRLALAQMNTEAFF. CDR3 nucleotide sequence: TGTGCAAGTCGCTTAGCCCTGGCCCAGATGAACACTGAAGCTTTCTTT.

V is TRBV7-9 and J is TRBJ2-5, with D possibly being TRBD2 (6 bases). The CDR3 totals 15 residues. The germline V gene has CDR1 SEHNR and CDR2 FQNEAQ (reference sequence). V lost 5 bases and J 5 bases, leaving 18 bases between the germline ends. Written as DNA, the CDR3 is TGTGCCAGCAGCCGGGACTTGCAGGTGGGGGAGACCCAGTACTTC. The encoded protein is CASSRDLQVGETQYF.

The chain is built from TRBV19 and TRBJ2-5, with TRBD2 identical over 12 bases. Germline CDR1 and CDR2: LNHDA and SQIVND (reference sequence). J was trimmed by 6 bases and V by 5 bases; bases with no gene match: 7. The length of the CDR3 is 15 residues. This CDR3 is CASSQKGLAGQTQYF. For the CDR3, the DNA is TGTGCCAGTAGTCAAAAGGGACTAGCGGGTCAGACCCAGTACTTC.

The chain is built from TRBV4-2 and TRBJ2-1; D is undetermined. CDR1 LGHNA and CDR2 YNFKEQ come from the germline V gene. The ends were cut back, 0 bases at V and 10 bases at J, with 7 bases in the middle. The CDR3 consists of 12 residues. DNA for the CDR3: TGTGCCAGCAGCCAAGATTCAGAAGAGCAGTTCTTC. It specifies CASSQDSEEQFF.

The J gene is TRBJ2-5, the V gene TRBV5-1, with D maybe TRBD2 (5 bases). The CDR3 is made up of 13 amino acids. The germline gives CDR1 SGHRS, CDR2 YFSETQ. V dropped 4 bases and J dropped 3 bases, with 10 bases sitting between them. CDR3 loop: CASSEEGEETQYF. As DNA, the CDR3 is TGCGCCAGCAGCGAAGAGGGCGAAGAGACCCAGTACTTC.

This clone is labeled medium-sized. This chain links TRBV19 with TRBJ1-1, with 7 bases matching TRBD1. The germline V gene encodes CDR1 LNHDA and CDR2 SQIVND (reference sequence). J was trimmed by 3 bases and V by 3 bases; bases with no gene match: 13. The CDR3 length is 17 residues. The CDR3 loop is CASSMVGPGRGHTEAFF. The CDR3 DNA reads TGTGCCAGTAGTATGGTAGGGCCAGGAAGGGGGCACACTGAAGCTTTCTTT.

This clone appeared a few times. The rearrangement links TRBV29-1 to TRBJ1-6; D gene unclear. The germline gives CDR1 SQVTM, CDR2 ANQGSEA. The ends were cut back, 4 bases at V and 8 bases at J, with 12 bases in the middle. The CDR3 sequence is 13 residues long. This chain's CDR3 is CSVGEGLYSPLHF. The CDR3 coding sequence is TGCAGCGTTGGTGAGGGTCTGTATTCACCCCTCCACTTT.

This rearrangement joins TRBV7-3 to TRBJ1-1; 7 bases are shared with TRBD1. This CDR3 region has 14 residues. After removal of 4 bases from V and 0 bases from J, the junction contained 2 bases not matched to a gene. Germline V CDR1 and CDR2: SGHTA, FQGTGA. CDR3 coding DNA: TGTGCCAGCAGCTACGACAGGGTGAACACTGAAGCTTTCTTT. Its protein product is CASSYDRVNTEAFF. Based on the CDR3 plus reference TRBV7-3 and TRBJ1-1, the full variable domain is GAGVSQTPSNKVTEKGKYVELRCDPISGHTALYWYRQSLGQGPEFLIYFQGTGAADDSGLPNDRFFAVRPEGSVSTLKIQRTERGDSAVYLCASSYDRVNTEAFFGQGTRLTVV.

The chain links TRBV11-3 to TRBJ2-2; 9 nucleotides match TRBD1. Per the germline V gene, CDR1 is SGHNT and CDR2 is YENEEA. J gave up 5 bases and V 7 bases, and 5 bases lay outside the gene matches. The CDR3 sequence is 14 residues long. This chain's CDR3 is CASTGTGLTGELFF. Written as DNA, the CDR3 is TGTGCCAGCACCGGGACAGGGTTGACCGGGGAGCTGTTTTTT.

The V gene is TRBV18, the J gene TRBJ1-1, with D unclear. The CDR3 runs 14 residues. CDR1 KGHSH and CDR2 LQKENI come from the germline V gene. Trimming pared 3 bases from V and 0 bases from J, leaving 8 bases between. CDR3 in amino acids: CASSPTEVNTEAFF. CDR3 in DNA: TGTGCCAGCTCACCGACCGAGGTGAACACTGAAGCTTTCTTT.

This sequence joins TRBV25-1 and TRBJ2-3; 7 bases fit TRBD2. Germline CDR1 is MGHDK and CDR2 is SYGVNS. The CDR3 covers 15 residues. J gave up 0 bases and V 4 bases, and 4 bases lay outside the gene matches. In DNA form, the CDR3 reads TGTGCCAGCAGTGGGGCTAGCGGAAGCACAGATACGCAGTATTTT. It specifies CASSGASGSTDTQYF.

The chain carries TRBV10-1 and TRBJ1-1; 7 bases line up with TRBD1. There are 14 residues in the CDR3. CDR1 is WNHNN, CDR2 SYGVQD, per germline (reference sequence). Unmatched junction bases numbered 8, after V lost 6 bases and J lost 4 bases. The DNA of the CDR3 is TGCGCCAGCAGCGATGACAGGGAGAGCACTGAAGCTTTCTTT. This sequence encodes CASSDDRESTEAFF.

This sequence joins TRBV27 and TRBJ1-5, with 8 bases fitting TRBD1. Trimming cost V 5 bases and J 5 bases; bases outside gene matches: 8. CDR1 and CDR2 (germline): MNHEY, SMNVEV (reference sequence). The CDR3 sequence is 15 residues long. The CDR3 nucleotides read TGTGCCAGCAGTCCGAGGGACAGGACCCATCAGCCCCAGCATTTT. Its protein is CASSPRDRTHQPQHF.

This clone was recorded once. This rearrangement joins TRBV10-3 to TRBJ2-1; D is unresolved. Between the trimmed V and J ends, which lost 2 bases and 5 bases, there was a span of 13 bases. Germline V CDR1 and CDR2: ENHRY, SYGVKD. CDR3 length: 15 residues. The CDR3 sequence is CAISEGQARNNEQFF. The CDR3 DNA follows: TGTGCCATCAGTGAGGGGCAGGCGCGAAACAATGAGCAGTTCTTC.

The chain combines TRBV6-2 or TRBV6-3 with TRBJ2-2; 9 nucleotides line up with TRBD2. The germline V gene has CDR1 MNHEY and CDR2 SVGEGT. This CDR3 spans 17 amino acids. The V gene end was trimmed by 5 bases and the J gene end by 0 bases; junction bases not matched to a gene: 7. The CDR3 coding sequence is TGTGCCAGCAGTCTCGAGACTAGCGGACCGAACACCGGGGAGCTGTTTTTT. This encodes CASSLETSGPNTGELFF.

V usage is TRBV5-4 and J usage is TRBJ1-6; D remains unclear. Per germline, CDR1 SGHNT and CDR2 YYREEE (reference sequence). The ends were cut back, 0 bases at V and 4 bases at J, with 8 bases in the middle. This CDR3 is built from 15 residues. The CDR3 here is CASSLDLSYNSPLHF. The CDR3 coding sequence is TGTGCCAGCAGCTTGGATTTGTCTTATAATTCACCCCTCCACTTT.

The chain joins TRBV7-2 to TRBJ1-1; the match to TRBD1 covers 9 bases. V gave up 5 bases and J gave up 0 bases; unmatched junction bases: 7. The germline V gene has CDR1 SGHTA and CDR2 FQGNSA. The CDR3 sequence is 16 residues long. The CDR3 region has the DNA TGTGCCAGCAGCGGACCCGGGACAGGGCTGAACACTGAAGCTTTCTTT. Residues: CASSGPGTGLNTEAFF.

This clone was detected only once. This rearrangement joins TRBV5-1 to TRBJ2-7; D is perhaps TRBD1 (5 bases). V was trimmed by 0 bases and J by 1 base, leaving 11 bases between them. The CDR3 spans 15 residues. Germline V gene lookup returns CDR1 SGHRS and CDR2 YFSETQ. CDR3 residues: CASSLATGHSYEQYF. CDR3 sequence (DNA): TGCGCCAGCAGCTTGGCCACAGGTCATTCCTACGAGCAGTACTTC.

The table lists this clone with a count of one. The gene calls are TRBV7-2 and TRBJ2-3; maybe TRBD1 (5 bases). Germline CDR1 reads SGHTA; CDR2 reads FQGNSA. V dropped 1 base and J dropped 0 bases, with 5 bases sitting between them. This CDR3 comprises 14 residues. In nucleotides, the CDR3 is TGTGCCAGCAGCTTAGGACAGAGCACAGATACGCAGTATTTT. Translating it yields CASSLGQSTDTQYF.

V and J are TRBV27 and TRBJ2-3, with D perhaps matching TRBD2 (6 bases). The CDR3 is 13 amino acids. V was trimmed by 5 bases and J by 5 bases, leaving 11 bases between them. Per the germline V gene, CDR1 is MNHEY and CDR2 is SMNVEV (reference sequence). In nucleotides, the CDR3 is TGTGCCAGCAGTGGACTAAATGAAGATACGCAGTATTTT. It is translated as CASSGLNEDTQYF.

J is TRBJ2-1 and V is TRBV6-6; possibly TRBD1 for D (6 bases). This CDR3 is 16 amino acids long. Trimming cost V 4 bases and J 5 bases, with 18 bases left between them. The V gene's germline CDR1 is MNHNY and CDR2 SVGAGI (reference sequence). This chain's CDR3 is CASSSERLGADNEQFF. As DNA, the CDR3 is TGTGCCAGCAGTTCAGAGCGGTTGGGGGCCGACAATGAGCAGTTCTTC.

By share, this clone counts as medium-sized. The chain recombines TRBV5-1 with TRBJ2-1; 7 nucleotides agree with TRBD1. Germline assignment: CDR1 SGHRS and CDR2 YFSETQ. With V trimmed by 1 base and J by 5 bases, 3 bases remained unmatched. CDR3 length: 14 residues. The CDR3 DNA sequence: TGCGCCAGCAGCTTGATGGACAGGCACAATGAGCAGTTCTTC. Translation gives CASSLMDRHNEQFF.

The V call is TRBV4-2, the J call TRBJ2-5; the match to TRBD1 covers 8 bases. The CDR3 runs 15 residues. V shed 1 base and J 4 bases; nucleotides not matched to a gene: 5. The germline V gene has CDR1 LGHNA and CDR2 YNFKEQ. The CDR3 here is CASSQGPRGLETQYF. For the CDR3, the DNA is TGTGCCAGCAGCCAAGGACCCAGGGGGCTAGAGACCCAGTACTTC.

This clone was counted a single time. The chain employs TRBV27 and TRBJ2-3; 9 bases agree with TRBD2. This CDR3 has 17 residues. The trim removed 6 bases at V and 2 bases at J, leaving 12 bases unmatched. Germline V CDR1 and CDR2: MNHEY, SMNVEV (reference sequence). CDR3 nucleotides: TGTGCCAGCAGCTTAGCCGGTAGCGGGGGCATCACAGATACGCAGTATTTT. Protein sequence: CASSLAGSGGITDTQYF.

The gene calls are TRBV5-1 and TRBJ2-3, with 7 positions matching TRBD1. This CDR3 spans 14 amino acids. Germline lookup yields CDR1 SGHRS and CDR2 YFSETQ. V gave up 7 bases and J gave up 0 bases; unmatched junction bases: 5. The CDR3 here is CASGGQESTDTQYF. The CDR3 nucleotides read TGCGCCAGCGGCGGACAGGAGAGCACAGATACGCAGTATTTT.